These 21 T cell receptor beta chains were all obtained from the same sample, sequenced in a study of OX40 agonist ivuxolimab in advanced cancers. The protocol was immunoSEQ multiplex PCR, while the TCRdb copy is restricted to in-frame clones and leaves out a portion. The sample holds about 14,000 clones, approximately 90% seen once. The input for sequencing was CD4+ or CD8+ T cells sorted from blood, taken in a trial of the OX40 agonist ivuxolimab. These receptors were obtained from an adult with an advanced solid tumor such as melanoma, head and neck, liver or kidney cancer.

This clone is a singleton in its sample. This rearrangement joins TRBV5-1 to TRBJ2-3; D unclear. This CDR3 has 13 residues. Trimming removed 0 bases from V and 13 bases from J, with 15 bases in between. Germline V gene sequence: CDR1 SGHRS, CDR2 YFSETQ. Here the CDR3 reads CASSLAEPVVEYF. CDR3 nucleotide sequence: TGCGCCAGCAGCTTGGCCGAACCAGTGGTAGAGTATTTT. Using reference TRBV5-1 and TRBJ2-3 for the parts outside the CDR3, the full variable domain is KAGVTQTPRYLIKTRGQQVTLSCSPISGHRSVSWYQQTPGQGLQFLFEYFSETQRNKGNFPGRFSGRQFSNSRSEMNVSTLELGDSALYLCASSLAEPVVEYFGPGTRLTVL.

The chain combines TRBV4-1 with TRBJ2-3, with D tentatively TRBD2 (6 bases). Germline V lookup: CDR1 MGHRA, CDR2 YSYEKL. V was trimmed by 1 base and J by 2 bases, leaving 16 bases between them. This CDR3 spans 17 amino acids. The CDR3 sequence is CASSQVFPVAVTDTQYF. For the CDR3, the DNA is TGCGCCAGCAGCCAAGTTTTTCCGGTAGCGGTCACAGATACGCAGTATTTT.

The rearrangement joins TRBV19 to TRBJ1-1; 8 bases align to TRBD1. V shed 7 bases and J 0 bases; nucleotides not matched to a gene: 4. Germline loops: CDR1 LNHDA, CDR2 SQIVND (reference sequence). The CDR3 length is 14 residues. In nucleotides, the CDR3 is TGTGCCAGTACAAGACAGGGGTTGAACACTGAAGCTTTCTTT. Protein: CASTRQGLNTEAFF.

J is TRBJ1-6 and V is TRBV7-9; no definite D call. Trimming cost V 1 base and J 10 bases, with 11 bases left between them. Germline V gene data show CDR1 as SEHNR and CDR2 as FQNEAQ (reference sequence). The CDR3 is 14 amino acids. In DNA form, the CDR3 reads TGTGCCAGCAGCTTAGAGTTTTGGGGATCACCCCTCCACTTT. This encodes CASSLEFWGSPLHF.

As DNA, the CDR3 is TGTGCCAGCAGCCCCGGACAGGGAGAGGATACGCAGTATTTT. It yields the protein CASSPGQGEDTQYF. V gene TRBV5-4 combines with J gene TRBJ2-3; 8 bases are shared with TRBD1. With V trimmed by 4 bases and J by 6 bases, 7 bases remained unmatched. The V gene's germline CDR1 is SGHNT and CDR2 YYREEE (reference sequence). The CDR3 totals 14 residues.

In this sample, this clone turned up a few times. The J gene is TRBJ2-2, the V gene TRBV10-3; D is ambiguous. Germline assignment: CDR1 ENHRY and CDR2 SYGVKD. Trimming stripped 4 bases from V and 7 bases from J, with 4 bases between. CDR3 length: 11 residues. CDR3 nucleotides: TGTGCCATCAGTGGAGGCGGGGAGCTGTTTTTT. Translation gives CAISGGGELFF.

The chain links TRBV27 to TRBJ1-1, with unresolved D. Germline V gene lookup returns CDR1 MNHEY and CDR2 SMNVEV (reference sequence). This CDR3 is 13 amino acids long. V lost 7 bases and J lost 3, with 12 bases in between. The CDR3 loop reads CASNRTPYTEAFF. CDR3 nucleotides: TGTGCCAGCAACCGAACACCCTACACTGAAGCTTTCTTT.

A note on this clone: An end of the junction does not agree with germline; a read error may underlie this. The chain is built from TRBV18 and TRBJ2-3, with D possibly called TRBD1 or TRBD2 (5 bases each). The CDR3 has 15 amino acids. CDR1 KGHSH and CDR2 LQKENI come from the germline V gene. The CDR3 DNA follows: TGTGTCAGCTCACCGGGGACCGCTGGGGCAGATACGCAGTATTTT. It translates to CVSSPGTAGADTQYF. Complete variable domain (other parts from reference TRBV18 and TRBJ2-3): NAGVMQNPRHLVRRRGQEARLRCSPMKGHSHVYWYRQLPEEGLKFMVYLQKENIIDESGMPKERFSAEFPKEGPSILRIQQVVRGDSAAYFCVSSPGTAGADTQYFGPGTRLTVL.

J is TRBJ2-5 and V is TRBV5-6, with no clear D. The V gene lost 0 bases and the J gene lost 5 bases, with 14 bases spanning the gap. The CDR3 spans 15 residues. Germline V gene lookup returns CDR1 SGHDT and CDR2 YYEEEE. CDR3 bases: TGTGCCAGCAGCTTGGCGAACTTTCCCACTGAGACCCAGTACTTC. Translated: CASSLANFPTETQYF. The complete variable domain, with remaining parts taken from reference TRBV5-6 and TRBJ2-5, reads DAGVTQSPTHLIKTRGQQVTLRCSPKSGHDTVSWYQQALGQGPQFIFQYYEEEERQRGNFPDRFSGHQFPNYSSELNVNALLLGDSALYLCASSLANFPTETQYFGPGTRLLVL.

This clone has only a few counts. The chain is built from TRBV6-5 and TRBJ1-2; D remains ambiguous. Trimming shortened V by 5 bases and J by 1 base, and 11 bases separated the two germline ends. CDR3 length equals 14 residues. Germline values: CDR1 MNHEY, CDR2 SVGAGI. In DNA form, the CDR3 reads TGTGCCAGCAGTCCAGAGGAATTTAACTATGGCTACACCTTC. It translates to CASSPEEFNYGYTF.

The chain is built from TRBV6-5 and TRBJ1-4; unclear D gene. The length of the CDR3 is 16 residues. Between the trimmed V and J ends, which lost 4 bases and 2 bases, there was a span of 14 bases. CDR1 and CDR2 (germline): MNHEY, SVGAGI. The CDR3 DNA follows: TGTGCCAGCAGTTCCCTTGAGAGGGCGACTAATGAAAAACTGTTTTTT. Translated: CASSSLERATNEKLFF.

CDR3 protein: CASNIGQGIAGELFF. As DNA, the CDR3 is TGTGCCAGCAATATAGGGCAGGGGATCGCCGGGGAGCTGTTTTTT. The gene calls are TRBV6-6 and TRBJ2-2, with a tentative D call TRBD1 (6 bases). Germline V gives CDR1 MNHNY, CDR2 SVGAGI (reference sequence). The CDR3 is 15 amino acids. Trimming shortened V by 7 bases and J by 6 bases, and 18 bases separated the two germline ends.

This CDR3 is CASSAQGRPRYNEQFF. In nucleotides, the CDR3 is TGTGCCAGCAGCGCACAGGGACGGCCGCGGTACAATGAGCAGTTCTTC. The J gene is TRBJ2-1, the V gene TRBV11-2; TRBD1 is a possible D gene (6 bases). The CDR3 is 16 residues long. Germline CDR1 SGHAT, CDR2 FQNNGV. Trimming removed 5 bases from V and 4 bases from J, with 18 bases in between.

CDR3 amino acids: CASSWAYEQYF. CDR3 DNA sequence: TGTGCCAGCAGTTGGGCGTACGAGCAGTACTTC. V gene TRBV28 combines with J gene TRBJ2-7; no firm D call. In germline, CDR1 is MDHEN, CDR2 SYDVKM. V was trimmed by 4 bases and J by 4 bases, leaving 5 bases between them. The CDR3 covers 11 residues.

This chain uses TRBV9 with TRBJ1-1; D is undetermined. The V gene lost 4 bases and the J gene lost 1 base, with 8 bases spanning the gap. The germline CDR1 and CDR2 sequences are SGDLS and YYNGEE. This CDR3 contains 13 residues. The chain's CDR3 is CASSFEPNTEAFF. CDR3 bases: TGTGCCAGCAGCTTTGAACCGAACACTGAAGCTTTCTTT. The whole variable domain, filled in from reference TRBV9 and TRBJ1-1, reads DSGVTQTPKHLITATGQRVTLRCSPRSGDLSVYWYQQSLDQGLQFLIQYYNGEERAKGNILERFSAQQFPDLHSELNLSSLELGDSALYFCASSFEPNTEAFFGQGTRLTVV.

This clone was observed a few times. This same CDR3 is encoded by further DNA sequences in the sample. The chain carries TRBV6-1 and TRBJ1-5; unclear D gene. The CDR3 is made up of 12 amino acids. Germline CDR1 MNHNS, CDR2 SASEGT. V shed 3 bases and J shed 4 bases, with 4 bases lying between them. The CDR3 DNA sequence: TGTGCCAGCAGTGAGGGGAATCAGCCCCAGCATTTT. It encodes CASSEGNQPQHF.

The V gene is TRBV7-2, the J gene TRBJ1-2; 7 nucleotides line up with TRBD1. Germline V gene lookup returns CDR1 SGHTA and CDR2 FQGNSA. V lost 3 bases and J lost 3; bases outside the gene matches: 1. The CDR3 is 13 amino acids. The DNA of the CDR3 is TGTGCCAGCAGCTTCGGGACAGACTATGGCTACACCTTC. Translation: CASSFGTDYGYTF.

The chain uses TRBV29-1 and TRBJ2-7, with D unresolved. V was cut by 4 bases and J by 0 bases, with 10 bases left in between. Germline CDR1 and CDR2: SQVTM and ANQGSEA. The CDR3 has 13 residues. The CDR3 loop is CSVVPRYSYEQYF. CDR3 in DNA: TGCAGCGTTGTACCCAGGTACTCCTACGAGCAGTACTTC.

The V call is TRBV18, the J call TRBJ1-5; D uncertain. CDR3 length: 13 amino acids. The V end was cut by 2 bases, the J end by 6 bases, with 8 bases between. Germline V gene sequence: CDR1 KGHSH, CDR2 LQKENI. CDR3 sequence (DNA): TGTGCCAGCTCACCAGGGTTCGGTCAGCCCCAGCATTTT. Translating gives CASSPGFGQPQHF. The whole variable domain, remainder taken from reference TRBV18 and TRBJ1-5, is NAGVMQNPRHLVRRRGQEARLRCSPMKGHSHVYWYRQLPEEGLKFMVYLQKENIIDESGMPKERFSAEFPKEGPSILRIQQVVRGDSAAYFCASSPGFGQPQHFGDGTRLSIL.

This clone was observed a single time. The gene calls are TRBV11-2 and TRBJ2-7; tentatively, D is TRBD1 or TRBD2 (5 bases each). Per germline, CDR1 SGHAT and CDR2 FQNNGV. The CDR3 covers 17 residues. V lost 5 bases and J 4 bases, leaving 24 bases between the germline ends. The CDR3 spells CASSPRLVQGPGYEQYF. DNA of the CDR3: TGTGCCAGCAGCCCCCGCCTCGTGCAGGGACCAGGATACGAGCAGTACTTC.

This clone was recorded only once. The V gene is TRBV7-9, the J gene TRBJ2-3; 12 bases map to TRBD2. CDR1 SEHNR and CDR2 FQNEAQ come from the germline V gene (reference sequence). The CDR3 loop spans 18 amino acids. V trimming: 2 bases; J trimming: 3 bases; junction bases outside the gene matches: 9. This CDR3 reads CASSLLASGGARTDTQYF. Here the CDR3 DNA reads TGTGCCAGCAGCTTATTGGCTAGCGGGGGGGCAAGGACAGATACGCAGTATTTT.